The 26 T cell receptor beta chains presented below share a single source sample, sequenced in a study of T-cell memory formation after mild COVID-19. TCRdb fed the 5' RACE reads into MiXCR, producing one record per CDR3 protein. The table has roughly 170,000 distinct CDR3 sequences, over 20% seen once. The sequenced sample consisted of PBMCs or a T cell subset sorted from them (not recorded which). The receptors were gathered from an adult woman who had mild COVID-19 (a few samples of this study predate the infection). Cell type and time point are not known.

The rearrangement joins TRBV5-1 to TRBJ2-7; a possible D gene is TRBD2 (6 bases). This CDR3 has 15 residues. Germline-derived CDR1 and CDR2 are SGHRS and YFSETQ. V lost 3 bases and J lost 5, with 18 bases in between. The CDR3 spells CASSWRGRASDEQYF. The CDR3 bases are TGCGCCAGCAGCTGGAGGGGCCGGGCCTCGGACGAGCAGTACTTC.

The chain carries TRBV13 and TRBJ1-1; a weak D match, TRBD1 (5 bases). The CDR3 has 14 residues. Germline V gene data show CDR1 as PRHDT and CDR2 as FYEKMQ (reference sequence). V was clipped by 5 bases and J by 5 bases, with 15 bases between them. The CDR3 sequence: CASSQDIRWTEAFF. In nucleotides, the CDR3 is TGTGCCAGCAGCCAGGACATCCGTTGGACTGAAGCTTTCTTT.

This clonotype was picked up a small number of times. For the CDR3, the DNA is TGCAGTGCTACCCGTAGCGGGACTAGCACAGATACGCAGTATTTT. This gives the protein CSATRSGTSTDTQYF. The chain uses TRBV20-1 and TRBJ2-3; the match to TRBD2 covers 8 bases. Trimming removed 4 bases from V and 0 bases from J; junction bases left unmatched: 6. Germline CDR1 and CDR2: DFQATT and SNEGSKA (reference sequence). The CDR3 contains 15 residues.

Only a few counts were recorded for this clonotype. The chain joins TRBV18 to TRBJ2-7, with 7 nucleotides matching TRBD2. Germline V gene lookup returns CDR1 KGHSH and CDR2 LQKENI. The CDR3 consists of 15 residues. The J segment lost 4 bases and the V segment lost 2 bases, leaving 8 bases of the junction unmatched. The CDR3 bases are TGTGCCAGCTCACCAATCGAGCGGGATTTTTACGAGCAGTACTTC. Its protein product is CASSPIERDFYEQYF.

V is TRBV2 and J is TRBJ2-7; D is perhaps TRBD1 (6 bases). V was shortened by 11 bases and J by 2 bases, with 16 bases between the two germline ends. CDR3 length: 13 amino acids. The V gene's germline CDR1 is SNHLY and CDR2 FYNNEI. The CDR3 coding sequence is TGTGCCGGCGCCAGGGACAACACCTACGAGCAGTACTTC. Protein product: CAGARDNTYEQYF.

There are a few counts of this clonotype. V and J are TRBV7-2 and TRBJ1-2; 12 bases are shared with TRBD1. Germline loops: CDR1 SGHTA, CDR2 FQGNSA. This CDR3 contains 15 residues. V was pared by 5 bases and J by 4 bases, with 5 bases of the junction left unmatched. DNA for the CDR3: TGTGCCAGCAGCCGGGGACAGGGGGCAGGCTATGGCTACACCTTC. Encoded protein: CASSRGQGAGYGYTF.

This clonotype was seen once. CDR3 nucleotides: TGTGCCAGCAGCTTTCTCTGGCCCGAGCAGTTCTTC. The encoded protein is CASSFLWPEQFF. This rearrangement joins TRBV11-3 to TRBJ2-1; no definite D call. Trimming cost V 3 bases and J 10 bases, with 10 bases left between them. The V gene's germline CDR1 is SGHNT and CDR2 YENEEA. This CDR3 is 12 amino acids long. Variable domain in full (rest from reference TRBV11-3 and TRBJ2-1): EAGVVQSPRYKIIEKKQPVAFWCNPISGHNTLYWYLQNLGQGPELLIRYENEEAVDDSQLPKDRFSAERLKGVDSTLKIQPAELGDSAVYLCASSFLWPEQFFGPGTRLTVL.

The chain links TRBV6-1 to TRBJ2-2, with D hard to call. The V end lost 3 bases, the J end lost 5 bases, and 7 bases lay between the germline ends. Germline V CDR1 and CDR2: MNHNS, SASEGT. The CDR3 is 13 amino acids. Here the CDR3 reads CASSDRPTGELFF. The CDR3 nucleotides read TGTGCCAGCAGTGACCGCCCAACCGGGGAGCTGTTTTTT.

This chain uses TRBV4-2 with TRBJ2-1, with 9 bases aligning to TRBD2. Germline V CDR1 and CDR2: LGHNA, YNFKEQ. CDR3 size: 13 residues. V was clipped by 3 bases and J by 10 bases; unmatched bases: 4. CDR3 amino acids: CASSQVAGDEQFF. CDR3 DNA sequence: TGTGCCAGCAGCCAGGTAGCGGGGGACGAGCAGTTCTTC.

This chain uses TRBV29-1 with TRBJ2-5, with TRBD1 identical over 8 bases. V shed 7 bases, J shed 3 bases, and the junction held 10 bases outside the gene matches. CDR1 and CDR2 (germline): SQVTM, ANQGSEA. The CDR3 consists of 14 residues. In DNA, the CDR3 is TGCAGCGCCGTGTGGACAGGGCAAGAAGAGACCCAGTACTTC. Its translation: CSAVWTGQEETQYF.

The sample holds a few counts of this clonotype. The J gene is TRBJ1-4, the V gene TRBV7-9, with D uncertain. The V gene's germline CDR1 is SEHNR and CDR2 FQNEAQ (reference sequence). The CDR3 sequence is 13 residues long. V shed 7 bases and J shed 4 bases, with 10 bases lying between them. CDR3 nucleotide sequence: TGTGCCAGCAAGCCGGGGTTTAATGAAAAACTGTTTTTT. Translation: CASKPGFNEKLFF.

This clonotype has only a few counts. The chain recombines TRBV7-9 with TRBJ2-2; D gene unclear. Germline CDR1 reads SEHNR; CDR2 reads FQNEAQ (reference sequence). Trimming took 11 bases from V and 6 from J, leaving 13 bases between them. The CDR3 sequence is 12 residues long. CDR3: CAGKGVAGELFF. The CDR3 DNA reads TGTGCCGGGAAGGGTGTGGCCGGGGAGCTGTTTTTT.

The chain joins TRBV12-3 or TRBV12-4 to TRBJ1-1; a possible D gene is TRBD1 (6 bases). Trimming removed 10 bases from V and 1 base from J, with 13 bases in between. The CDR3 is 13 amino acids. The CDR3 DNA follows: TGTGCCATCCGGGGGGGCCAGAACACTGAAGCTTTCTTT. This sequence encodes CAIRGGQNTEAFF.

The chain is built from TRBV24-1 and TRBJ2-7; 11 positions match TRBD1. V gave up 5 bases and J gave up 1 base; unmatched junction bases: 3. Per the germline V gene, CDR1 is KGHDR and CDR2 is SFDVKD. The CDR3 spans 15 residues. CDR3 sequence: CATSVGTGGSYEQYF. CDR3 bases: TGTGCCACCAGTGTCGGGACAGGGGGGTCCTACGAGCAGTACTTC.

The chain is built from TRBV12-3 or TRBV12-4 and TRBJ1-2; a weak D match, TRBD1 (5 bases). CDR3 length: 19 residues. V was trimmed by 2 bases and J by 6 bases, leaving 28 bases between them. The CDR3 DNA reads as TGTGCCAGCAGTTTACAAACTAAAGTCCGGGACCCCGGCGGTGATGGCTACACCTTC. Its protein product is CASSLQTKVRDPGGDGYTF.

This chain links TRBV12-3 or TRBV12-4 with TRBJ2-7; D is possibly TRBD1 (5 bases). Trimming pared 2 bases from V and 2 bases from J, leaving 10 bases between. The CDR3 length is 14 residues. The CDR3 sequence is CASSLSWGTYEQYF. CDR3 in DNA: TGTGCCAGCAGTTTATCCTGGGGCACCTACGAGCAGTACTTC.

This clonotype was seen a handful of times. The chain employs TRBV5-6 and TRBJ2-7, with 10 positions matching TRBD1. Germline loops: CDR1 SGHDT, CDR2 YYEEEE. The V gene end was trimmed by 2 bases and the J gene end by 1 base; junction bases not matched to a gene: 3. The CDR3 extends over 15 amino acids. The CDR3 spells CASSFDRGLSYEQYF. The CDR3 DNA is TGTGCCAGCAGCTTCGACAGGGGGCTGTCCTACGAGCAGTACTTC.

The chain joins TRBV27 to TRBJ2-7; D call uncertain. The CDR3 loop spans 14 amino acids. The ends were cut back, 3 bases at V and 2 bases at J, with 11 bases in the middle. Germline V gives CDR1 MNHEY, CDR2 SMNVEV (reference sequence). DNA of the CDR3: TGTGCCAGCAGTTTCAGCCGTAAAACCTACGAGCAGTACTTC. It is translated as CASSFSRKTYEQYF.

This clonotype has a handful of counts. The rearrangement links TRBV29-1 to TRBJ2-6; the match to TRBD1 covers 7 bases. Germline-derived CDR1 and CDR2 are SQVTM and ANQGSEA. The length of the CDR3 is 16 residues. The V segment lost 6 bases and the J segment 0 bases; nucleotides outside the gene matches: 8. Here the CDR3 reads CSVARDSISGANVLTF. The CDR3 bases are TGCAGCGTCGCCCGGGACAGCATCTCTGGGGCCAACGTCCTGACTTTC.

The rearrangement joins TRBV6-5 to TRBJ2-3; 7 positions match TRBD2. The CDR3 runs 16 residues. Germline-derived CDR1 and CDR2 are MNHEY and SVGAGI. Germline trimming cut 7 bases from V and 0 bases from J; bases unmatched to any gene: 10. The CDR3 is CASNLDSGTSTDTQYF. The CDR3 nucleotides read TGTGCCAGCAACCTAGACAGCGGGACTAGCACAGATACGCAGTATTTT.

The gene calls are TRBV20-1 and TRBJ1-4; D not certain. The CDR3 contains 15 residues. Germline lookup yields CDR1 DFQATT and CDR2 SNEGSKA (reference sequence). V was pared by 6 bases and J by 0 bases, with 14 bases between. CDR3 region: CSADHRRATNEKLFF. The DNA of the CDR3 is TGCAGTGCCGATCACCGGAGAGCAACTAATGAAAAACTGTTTTTT.

V gene TRBV5-1 combines with J gene TRBJ2-5; 7 bases align to TRBD1. Germline lookup yields CDR1 SGHRS and CDR2 YFSETQ. After removal of 4 bases from V and 4 bases from J, the junction contained 7 bases not matched to a gene. The CDR3 contains 14 residues. CDR3 DNA: TGCGCCAGCAGCCCTGGGACAGACGTAGAGACCCAGTACTTC. Its translation is CASSPGTDVETQYF.

As DNA, the CDR3 is TGTGCCAGCAGCTTAACTGCGAACCAAGATACGCAGTATTTT. Protein product: CASSLTANQDTQYF. The V and J genes are TRBV7-6 and TRBJ2-3; no reliable D call. This CDR3 spans 14 amino acids. Trimming removed 2 bases from V and 5 bases from J, with 11 bases in between. Germline CDR1 is SGHVS and CDR2 is FNYEAQ.

This sequence joins TRBV12-3 or TRBV12-4 and TRBJ1-1, with D tentatively TRBD1 (6 bases). Trimming removed 4 bases at V and 0 bases at J, with 9 bases between. The CDR3 loop spans 14 amino acids. CDR3 amino acids: CASSWGQMNTEAFF. CDR3 nucleotides: TGTGCCAGCAGTTGGGGACAAATGAACACTGAAGCTTTCTTT.

The chain couples TRBV9 to TRBJ1-1; TRBD1 aligns across 10 bases. This CDR3 comprises 18 residues. Looked up from germline, CDR1 is SGDLS and CDR2 is YYNGEE. V was pared by 0 bases and J by 5 bases, with 13 bases of the junction left unmatched. DNA of the CDR3: TGTGCCAGCAGCGTAGCTACGATGATCGGGACAGGGGAAACTGAAGCTTTCTTT. It translates to CASSVATMIGTGETEAFF.

The CDR3 DNA is TGTGCCAGCTCACCACCCTACAGGGACGAGCAGTACTTC. Translating it yields CASSPPYRDEQYF. J is TRBJ2-7 and V is TRBV18; D might be TRBD1 (6 bases). The CDR3 runs 13 residues. Germline V gene data show CDR1 as KGHSH and CDR2 as LQKENI. Trimming left V 0 bases short and J 5 bases short, with 8 bases between.